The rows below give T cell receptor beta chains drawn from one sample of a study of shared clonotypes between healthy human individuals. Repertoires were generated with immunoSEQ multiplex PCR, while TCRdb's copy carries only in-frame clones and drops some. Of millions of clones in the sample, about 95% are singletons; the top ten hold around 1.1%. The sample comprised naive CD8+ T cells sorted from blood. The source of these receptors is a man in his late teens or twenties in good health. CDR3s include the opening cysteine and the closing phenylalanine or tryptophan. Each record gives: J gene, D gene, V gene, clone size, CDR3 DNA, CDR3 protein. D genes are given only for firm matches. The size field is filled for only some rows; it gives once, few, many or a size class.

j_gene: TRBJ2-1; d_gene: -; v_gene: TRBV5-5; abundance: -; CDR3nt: TGTGCCAGCAGCTTGAATAGGGACAAGTTATGGGAGCAGTTCTTC; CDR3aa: CASSLNRDKLWEQFF
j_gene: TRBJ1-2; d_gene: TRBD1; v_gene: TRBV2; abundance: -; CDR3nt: TGTGCCAGCAGTCCACAGGGGGCGGGCTATGGCTACACCTTC; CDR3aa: CASSPQGAGYGYTF
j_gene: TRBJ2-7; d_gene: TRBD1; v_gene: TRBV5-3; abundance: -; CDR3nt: TGTGCCAGAAGCCCGGGACAGGGGGAGTCCGAGCAGTACTTC; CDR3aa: CARSPGQGESEQYF
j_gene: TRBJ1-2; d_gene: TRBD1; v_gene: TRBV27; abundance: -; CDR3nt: TGTGCCAGCAGTTTAAATCATGCCAGGGGGACAGGGTTTTTTGGCTACACCTTC; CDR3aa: CASSLNHARGTGFFGYTF
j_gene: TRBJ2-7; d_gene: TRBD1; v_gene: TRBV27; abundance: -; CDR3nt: TGTGCCAGCAGTTTATCGAAGACAGGGACCTTCGAGCAGTACTTC; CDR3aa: CASSLSKTGTFEQYF
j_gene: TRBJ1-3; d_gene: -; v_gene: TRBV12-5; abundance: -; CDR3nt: TGTGCTAGTGGTTTGCAGGAACCCTCTGGAAACACCATATATTTT; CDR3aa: CASGLQEPSGNTIYF
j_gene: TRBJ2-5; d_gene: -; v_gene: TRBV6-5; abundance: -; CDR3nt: TGTGCCAGCAAGGGTGGGACGGCCCAGTACTTC; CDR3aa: CASKGGTAQYF
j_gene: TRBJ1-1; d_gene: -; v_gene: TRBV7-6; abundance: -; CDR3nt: TGTGCCAGCAGCGAGATGGAACAGAACACTGAAGCTTTCTTT; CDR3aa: CASSEMEQNTEAFF
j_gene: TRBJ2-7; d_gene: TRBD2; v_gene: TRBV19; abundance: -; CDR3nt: TGTGCCAGTAGTATAGCCCCTGAGAGGGAGGGCTACGAGCAGTACTTC; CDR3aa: CASSIAPEREGYEQYF
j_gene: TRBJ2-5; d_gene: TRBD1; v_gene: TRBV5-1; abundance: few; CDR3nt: TGCGCCAGCAGCTTGCCCCGGACAGGGAAAGAGACCCAGTACTTC; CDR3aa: CASSLPRTGKETQYF
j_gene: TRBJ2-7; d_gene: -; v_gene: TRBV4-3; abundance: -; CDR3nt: TGCGCCAGCAGCCAAGACTGGCAGGGGTCCTACGAGCAGTACTTC; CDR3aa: CASSQDWQGSYEQYF
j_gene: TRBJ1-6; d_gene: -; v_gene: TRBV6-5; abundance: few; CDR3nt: TGTGCCAGCACCCCAGGACGGCCAAATTCACCCCTCCACTTT; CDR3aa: CASTPGRPNSPLHF
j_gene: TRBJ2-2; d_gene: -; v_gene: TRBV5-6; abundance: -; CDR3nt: TGTGCCAGCAGCTTGACAAGGTCGAACACCGGGGAGCTGTTTTTT; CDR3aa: CASSLTRSNTGELFF
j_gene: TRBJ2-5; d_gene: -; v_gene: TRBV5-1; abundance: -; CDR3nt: TGCGCCAGCAGCTTTGGGAGTGAGGAGACCCAGTACTTC; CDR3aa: CASSFGSEETQYF
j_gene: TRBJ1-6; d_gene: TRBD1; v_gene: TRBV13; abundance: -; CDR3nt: TGTGCCAGCAGCCCCCAGGGGGCTAGTTCACCCCTCCACTTT; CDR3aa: CASSPQGASSPLHF
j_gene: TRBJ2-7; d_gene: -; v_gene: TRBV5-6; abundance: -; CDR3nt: TGTGCCAGCAGCCCAAAAAGGGACCGGGGTTACGAGCAGTACTTC; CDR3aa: CASSPKRDRGYEQYF
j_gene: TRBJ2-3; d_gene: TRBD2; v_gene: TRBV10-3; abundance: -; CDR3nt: TGTGCCATCAGCCAGCAAGCGGGAGAGACAGATACGCAGTATTTT; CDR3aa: CAISQQAGETDTQYF
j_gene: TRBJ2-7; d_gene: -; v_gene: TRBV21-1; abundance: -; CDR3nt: TGTGCCAGAATCAACGAGGGACAGGGGGCGACAGGCGCCTACGAGCAGTACTTC; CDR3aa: CARINEGQGATGAYEQYF
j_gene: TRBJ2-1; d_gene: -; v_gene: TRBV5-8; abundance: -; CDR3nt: TGTGCCAGCAGCTTTGAGGGGCCCTACAATGAGCAGTTCTTC; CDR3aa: CASSFEGPYNEQFF
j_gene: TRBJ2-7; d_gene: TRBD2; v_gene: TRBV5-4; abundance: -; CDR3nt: TGTGCCAGCAGCGAGGGACTAGCGGGGGGGCTTACCTACGAGCAGTACTTC; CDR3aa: CASSEGLAGGLTYEQYF
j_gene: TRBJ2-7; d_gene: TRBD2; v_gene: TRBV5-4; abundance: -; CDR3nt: TGTGCCAGCAGCCCCGGACTAGCGGCCGACCACGAGCAGTACTTC; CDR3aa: CASSPGLAADHEQYF
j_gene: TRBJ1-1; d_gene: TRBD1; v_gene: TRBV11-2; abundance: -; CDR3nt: TGTGCCAGCAGCGGTGGGACAGGGGGCGTGGGCACTGAAGCTTTCTTT; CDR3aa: CASSGGTGGVGTEAFF
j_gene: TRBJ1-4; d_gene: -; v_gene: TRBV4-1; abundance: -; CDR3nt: TGCGCCAGCAGCCCCAGGGCAGTGCAGAATGAAAAACTGTTTTTT; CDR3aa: CASSPRAVQNEKLFF
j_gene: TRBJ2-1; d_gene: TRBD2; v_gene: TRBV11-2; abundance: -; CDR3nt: TGTGCCAGCAGCAGCTTCAGCGGGGGCAGGGGAAGCAATGAGCAGTTCTTC; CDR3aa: CASSSFSGGRGSNEQFF
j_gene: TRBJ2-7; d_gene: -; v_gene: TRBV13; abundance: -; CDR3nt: TGTGCCAGCAGCTCCTTCAGGGTCCTGAACGAGCAGTACTTC; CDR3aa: CASSSFRVLNEQYF
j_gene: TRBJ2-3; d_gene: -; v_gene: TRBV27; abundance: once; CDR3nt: TGTGCCAGCAGTCCCATCGGGGGCACAGATACGCAGTATTTT; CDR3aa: CASSPIGGTDTQYF
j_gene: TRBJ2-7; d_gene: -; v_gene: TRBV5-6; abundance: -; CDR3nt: TGTGCCAGCACCAAGGACAGCTCCTACGAGCAGTACTTC; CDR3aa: CASTKDSSYEQYF
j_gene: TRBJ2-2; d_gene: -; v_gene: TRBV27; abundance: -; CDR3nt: TGTGCCAGCAGACCTGCCCCCGGACAGAACACCGGGGAGCTGTTTTTT; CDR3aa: CASRPAPGQNTGELFF
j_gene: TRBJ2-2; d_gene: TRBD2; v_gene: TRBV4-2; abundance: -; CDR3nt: TGTGCCAGCAGCCAAGGACTAGCGGGGGGGCCCACCGGGGAGCTGTTTTTT; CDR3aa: CASSQGLAGGPTGELFF
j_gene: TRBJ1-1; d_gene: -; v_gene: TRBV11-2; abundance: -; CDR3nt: TGTGCCAGCAGCTTGGAGGGCTGGAACACTGAAGCTTTCTTT; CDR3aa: CASSLEGWNTEAFF
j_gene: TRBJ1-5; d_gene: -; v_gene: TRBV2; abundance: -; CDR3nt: TGTGCCAGCACAGAGGCACAGGGTAGCAATCAGCCCCAGCATTTT; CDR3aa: CASTEAQGSNQPQHF
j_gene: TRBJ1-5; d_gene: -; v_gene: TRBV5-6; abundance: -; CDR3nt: TGTGCCACTCCAATCCGATTTCGGAGCCTCTATAGCAATCAGCCCCAGCATTTT; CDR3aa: CATPIRFRSLYSNQPQHF
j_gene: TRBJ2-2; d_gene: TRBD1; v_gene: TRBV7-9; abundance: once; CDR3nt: TGTGCCAGCGGCCGGACAGGGAAGCTGTTTTTT; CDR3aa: CASGRTGKLFF
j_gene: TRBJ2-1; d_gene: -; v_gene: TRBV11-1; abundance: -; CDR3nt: TGTGCCAGCAGCTTAGTCGGGGGTTACAATGAGCAGTTCTTC; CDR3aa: CASSLVGGYNEQFF
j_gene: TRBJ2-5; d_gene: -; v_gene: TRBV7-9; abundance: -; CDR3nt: TGTGCCAGCGCCGAGGACGATGAGACCCAGTACTTC; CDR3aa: CASAEDDETQYF
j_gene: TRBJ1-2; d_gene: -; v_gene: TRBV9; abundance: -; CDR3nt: TGTGCCAGCAGCGAGATAGACGATGGCTACACCTTC; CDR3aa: CASSEIDDGYTF
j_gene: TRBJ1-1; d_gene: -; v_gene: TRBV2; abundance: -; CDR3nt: TGTGCCAGCAGTGCCGTAGACAGTGCGTCCGAGGGGAACACTGAAGCTTTCTTT; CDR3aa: CASSAVDSASEGNTEAFF
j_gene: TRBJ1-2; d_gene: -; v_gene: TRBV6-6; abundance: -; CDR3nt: TGTGCCAGCAGTGACCCCGGGACGAACTATGGCTACACCTTC; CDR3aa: CASSDPGTNYGYTF
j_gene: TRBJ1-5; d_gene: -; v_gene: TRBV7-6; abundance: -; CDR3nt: TGTGCCAGCAGCCCGGGAGGGGGTTCGGAGCCCCAGCATTTT; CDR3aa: CASSPGGGSEPQHF
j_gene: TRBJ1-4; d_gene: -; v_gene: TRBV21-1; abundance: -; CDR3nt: TGTGCCAGCAGCAATCCCGACAGTTCAACTAATGAAAAACTGTTTTTT; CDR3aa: CASSNPDSSTNEKLFF
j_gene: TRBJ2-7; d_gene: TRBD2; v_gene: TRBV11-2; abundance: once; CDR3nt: TGTGCCAGCAGCATACTAGCGGCCCCCTACGAGCAGTACTTC; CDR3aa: CASSILAAPYEQYF
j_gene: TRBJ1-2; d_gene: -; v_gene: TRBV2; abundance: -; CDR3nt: TGTGCCAGCAGTGTTCCGGATAGGGGTTATGGCTACACCTTC; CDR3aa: CASSVPDRGYGYTF
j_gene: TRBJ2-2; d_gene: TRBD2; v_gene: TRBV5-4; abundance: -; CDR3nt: TGTGCCAGCACCTACGGGGGGGCGGGCGCCGGGGAGCTGTTTTTT; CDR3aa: CASTYGGAGAGELFF